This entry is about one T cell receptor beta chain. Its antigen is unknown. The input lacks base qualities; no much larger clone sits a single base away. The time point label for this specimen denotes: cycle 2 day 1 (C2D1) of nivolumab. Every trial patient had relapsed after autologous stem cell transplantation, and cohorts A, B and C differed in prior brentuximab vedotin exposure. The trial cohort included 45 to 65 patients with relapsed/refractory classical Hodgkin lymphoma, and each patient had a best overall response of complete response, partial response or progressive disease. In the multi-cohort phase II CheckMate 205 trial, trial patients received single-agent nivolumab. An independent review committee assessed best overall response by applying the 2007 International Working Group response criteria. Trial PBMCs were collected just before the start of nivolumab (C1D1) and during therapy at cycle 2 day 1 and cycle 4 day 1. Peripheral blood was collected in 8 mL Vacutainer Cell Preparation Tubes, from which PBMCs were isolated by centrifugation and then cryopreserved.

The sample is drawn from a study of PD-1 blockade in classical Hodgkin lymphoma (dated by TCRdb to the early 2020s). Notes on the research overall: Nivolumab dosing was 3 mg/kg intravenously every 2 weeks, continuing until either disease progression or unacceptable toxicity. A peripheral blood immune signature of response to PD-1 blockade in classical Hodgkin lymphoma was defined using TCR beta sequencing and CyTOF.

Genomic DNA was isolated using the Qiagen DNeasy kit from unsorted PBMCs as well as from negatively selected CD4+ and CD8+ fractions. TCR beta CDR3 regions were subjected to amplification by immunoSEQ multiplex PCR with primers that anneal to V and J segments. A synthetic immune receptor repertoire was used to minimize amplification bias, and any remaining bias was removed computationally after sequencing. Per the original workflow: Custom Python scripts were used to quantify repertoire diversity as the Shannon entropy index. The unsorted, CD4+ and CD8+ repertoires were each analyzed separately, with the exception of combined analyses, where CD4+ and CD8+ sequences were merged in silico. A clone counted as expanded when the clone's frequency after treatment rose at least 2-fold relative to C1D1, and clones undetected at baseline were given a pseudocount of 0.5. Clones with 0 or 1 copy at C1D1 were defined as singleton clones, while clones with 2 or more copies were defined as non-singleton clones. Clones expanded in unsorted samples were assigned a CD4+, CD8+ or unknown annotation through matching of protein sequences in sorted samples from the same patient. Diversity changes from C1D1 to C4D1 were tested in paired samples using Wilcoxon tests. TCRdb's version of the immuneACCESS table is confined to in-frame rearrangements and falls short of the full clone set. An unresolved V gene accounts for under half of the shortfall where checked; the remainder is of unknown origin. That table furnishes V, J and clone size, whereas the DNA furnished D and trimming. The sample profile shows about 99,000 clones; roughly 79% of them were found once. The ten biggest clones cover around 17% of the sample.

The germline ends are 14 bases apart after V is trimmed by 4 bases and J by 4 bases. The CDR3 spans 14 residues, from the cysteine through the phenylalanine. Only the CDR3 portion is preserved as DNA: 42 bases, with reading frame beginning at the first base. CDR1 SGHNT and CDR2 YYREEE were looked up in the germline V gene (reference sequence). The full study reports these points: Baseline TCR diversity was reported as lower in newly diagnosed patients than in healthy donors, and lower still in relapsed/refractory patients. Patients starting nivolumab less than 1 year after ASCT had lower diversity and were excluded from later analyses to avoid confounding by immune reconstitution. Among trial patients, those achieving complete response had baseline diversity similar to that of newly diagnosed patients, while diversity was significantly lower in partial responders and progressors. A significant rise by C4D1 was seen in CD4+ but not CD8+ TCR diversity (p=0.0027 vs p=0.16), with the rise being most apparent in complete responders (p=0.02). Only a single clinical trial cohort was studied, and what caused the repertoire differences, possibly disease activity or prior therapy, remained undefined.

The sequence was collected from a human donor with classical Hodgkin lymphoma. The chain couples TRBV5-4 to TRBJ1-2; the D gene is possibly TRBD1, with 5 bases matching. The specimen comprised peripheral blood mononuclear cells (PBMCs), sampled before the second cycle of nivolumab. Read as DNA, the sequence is TGTGCCAGCAGCCAAACAGGATTGGGCTATGGCTACACCTTC. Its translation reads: CASSQTGLGYGYTF.